This T cell receptor (beta chain) was documented in a study of blood T cells in healthy people across ages. Primers used in a second PCR of roughly 6 to 11 cycles were a sample-barcoded 5' primer and a J-beta primer mix. MiXCR was run by TCRdb on the 5' RACE reads, yielding one entry per CDR3 protein. The data show approximately 2,000,000 distinct CDR3 sequences, more than 35% seen once. The sequenced sample was blood. This clonotype originated in a human donor in good health.

CDR3 coding DNA: TGCGCCAGCAGCTGGATGGGACTAGATTCACACAATGAGCAGTTCTTC. The encoded protein is CASSWMGLDSHNEQFF. This chain connects TRBV5-1 to TRBJ2-1; TRBD2 aligns across 8 bases. Germline V CDR1 and CDR2: SGHRS, YFSETQ. The CDR3 contains 16 residues. The ends lost 3 bases at V and 5 bases at J; junction bases unmatched: 10. Using reference TRBV5-1 and TRBJ2-1 for the parts outside the CDR3, the full variable domain is KAGVTQTPRYLIKTRGQQVTLSCSPISGHRSVSWYQQTPGQGLQFLFEYFSETQRNKGNFPGRFSGRQFSNSRSEMNVSTLELGDSALYLCASSWMGLDSHNEQFFGPGTRLTVL.